A single sample gave rise to the 8 T cell receptor beta chains below, sequenced in a study of OX40 agonist ivuxolimab in advanced cancers. The table came from immunoSEQ multiplex PCR; TCRdb's copy has only in-frame clones and leaves some out. The top ten hold over 1.5% of the sample, which has some 61,000 clones, 77% seen once. The sample in question was CD4+ or CD8+ T cells sorted from blood, obtained in a trial of the OX40 agonist ivuxolimab. All receptors derive from an adult with an advanced solid tumor such as melanoma, head and neck, liver or kidney cancer.

The sample holds a few counts of this clone. The rearrangement links TRBV9 to TRBJ1-3; D might be TRBD1 (6 bases). In germline, CDR1 is SGDLS, CDR2 YYNGEE. There are 16 residues in the CDR3. Trimming stripped 3 bases from V and 0 bases from J, with 13 bases between. This CDR3 is CASSDTTGTSGNTIYF. In nucleotides, the CDR3 is TGTGCCAGCAGCGACACGACAGGTACCTCTGGAAACACCATATATTTT.

The chain couples TRBV7-6 to TRBJ1-4, with no clear D. V dropped 4 bases and J dropped 8 bases, with 11 bases sitting between them. The CDR3 length is 13 residues. Germline V lookup: CDR1 SGHVS, CDR2 FNYEAQ. The CDR3 spells CASSSGGREKLFF. Written as DNA, the CDR3 is TGTGCCAGCAGCTCAGGTGGTCGAGAAAAACTGTTTTTT.

The chain couples TRBV11-3 to TRBJ1-2; D not certain. The CDR3 consists of 13 residues. In germline, CDR1 is SGHNT, CDR2 YENEEA. V was cut by 5 bases and J by 6 bases, with 13 bases left in between. Here the CDR3 reads CASSQNPRNGYTF. In nucleotides, the CDR3 is TGTGCCAGCAGCCAAAACCCCCGGAATGGCTACACCTTC.

The chain recombines TRBV2 with TRBJ1-6; D remains unclear. Germline V gene lookup returns CDR1 SNHLY and CDR2 FYNNEI. The CDR3 is 13 residues long. V was cut by 6 bases and J by 9 bases, with 12 bases left in between. The CDR3: CASSLGRFSPLHF. The CDR3 DNA is TGTGCCAGCAGCCTCGGACGCTTTTCACCCCTCCACTTT.

The chain combines TRBV28 with TRBJ2-1, with D uncertain. The CDR3 has 13 residues. Trimming took off 3 bases at V and 6 bases at J, with 9 bases between the two ends. Germline values: CDR1 MDHEN, CDR2 SYDVKM. For the CDR3, the DNA is TGTGCCAGCAGTTTCACGTTTAGCAATGAGCAGTTCTTC. Translation: CASSFTFSNEQFF.

V usage is TRBV6-5 and J usage is TRBJ2-3; the D is unclear. CDR3 length equals 14 residues. Germline V gene data show CDR1 as MNHEY and CDR2 as SVGAGI. V shed 3 bases and J shed 2 bases, with 9 bases lying between them. CDR3 loop: CASSYSLFTDTQYF. Here the CDR3 DNA reads TGTGCCAGCAGTTATAGCCTTTTCACAGATACGCAGTATTTT.

This clone was observed once. This rearrangement joins TRBV2 to TRBJ2-7; the D is unclear. The CDR3 has 14 residues. CDR1 and CDR2 from the germline V gene are SNHLY and FYNNEI. The germline V and J ends were trimmed by 7 bases and 0 bases, with 13 bases remaining between them. The CDR3 coding sequence is TGTGCCAGCACCCGGGCCTTAAGCTCCTACGAGCAGTACTTC. Protein product: CASTRALSSYEQYF.

This chain uses TRBV6-5 with TRBJ2-1, with D possibly being TRBD2 (6 bases). V was pared by 6 bases and J by 4 bases, with 16 bases between. Germline V gene data show CDR1 as MNHEY and CDR2 as SVGAGI. This CDR3 has 15 residues. In DNA, the CDR3 is TGTGCCAGCAGCCCTGCTAGCGTCTTGTACAATGAGCAGTTCTTC. This encodes CASSPASVLYNEQFF.